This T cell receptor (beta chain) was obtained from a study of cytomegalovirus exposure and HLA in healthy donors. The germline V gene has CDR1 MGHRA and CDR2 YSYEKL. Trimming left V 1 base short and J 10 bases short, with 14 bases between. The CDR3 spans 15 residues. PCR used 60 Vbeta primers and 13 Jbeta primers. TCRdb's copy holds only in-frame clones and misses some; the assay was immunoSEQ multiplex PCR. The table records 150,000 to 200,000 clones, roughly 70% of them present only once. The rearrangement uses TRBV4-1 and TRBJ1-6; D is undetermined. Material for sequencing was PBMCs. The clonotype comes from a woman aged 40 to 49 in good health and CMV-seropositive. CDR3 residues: CASSQGASARSPLHF. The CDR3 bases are TGCGCCAGCAGCCAAGGTGCGAGCGCGAGATCACCCCTCCACTTT.